A single sample is the source of the 7 T cell receptor beta chains below, sequenced in a study of T cell responses to AZD1222 COVID-19 vaccine. This table comes from immunoSEQ multiplex PCR, and its TCRdb copy is limited to in-frame clones, with some not included. Here the sample spans 120,000 to 150,000 clones, 91% being singletons. The specimen was peripheral blood, collected 28 days after the second dose of the MenACWY control vaccine. The receptors shown here come from an adult who received the MenACWY meningococcal vaccine as a control.

The sample holds one count of this clone. The V call is TRBV5-1, the J call TRBJ2-6; D perhaps matches TRBD1 (5 bases). V lost 5 bases, J lost 0 bases, and 6 bases lay in between. The CDR3 spans 14 residues. Germline V CDR1 and CDR2: SGHRS, YFSETQ. CDR3 nucleotide sequence: TGCGCCAGCAGGACAGCCTCTGGGGCCAACGTCCTGACTTTC. Translated, it gives CASRTASGANVLTF.

V and J are TRBV9 and TRBJ1-2; TRBD1 matches at 9 bases. V shed 3 bases, J shed 4 bases, and the junction held 13 bases outside the gene matches. The germline CDR1 and CDR2 sequences are SGDLS and YYNGEE. CDR3 length equals 17 residues. CDR3 DNA sequence: TGTGCCAGCAGCGCTACCTGGGGAACAGGGGGCGGCTATGGCTACACCTTC. Protein product: CASSATWGTGGGYGYTF.

As regards this clone: An end of the junction differs from the germline gene, which may be a read error. The gene calls are TRBV7-2 and TRBJ1-2, with D possibly TRBD1 on 5 matching bases. The CDR3 runs 17 residues. CDR1 and CDR2 from the germline V gene are SGHTA and FQGNSA. CDR3 loop: CASSLEVAGRRNFGYTF. CDR3 in DNA: TGTGCCAGCAGCTTAGAAGTGGCAGGGAGAAGAAACTTTGGCTACACCTTC.

This clone ranks as medium-sized (0.01 to 0.1%). This chain links TRBV15 with TRBJ1-3, with D perhaps matching TRBD1 (5 bases). This CDR3 is 17 amino acids long. Germline loops: CDR1 LNHNV, CDR2 YYDKDF (reference sequence). V dropped 3 bases and J dropped 2 bases, with 17 bases sitting between them. This CDR3 reads CATSRDPPGAPGNTIYF. As DNA, the CDR3 is TGTGCCACCAGCAGGGACCCCCCCGGGGCCCCTGGAAACACCATATATTTT.

V and J are TRBV2 and TRBJ1-2, with a possible D match to TRBD1 (5 bases). This CDR3 spans 11 amino acids. Looked up from germline, CDR1 is SNHLY and CDR2 is FYNNEI. V gave up 6 bases and J gave up 3 bases, with 5 bases separating them. The chain's CDR3 is CASSRDYGYTF. The CDR3 DNA sequence: TGTGCCAGCAGCAGGGACTATGGCTACACCTTC. Full variable domain (rest looked up from reference TRBV2 and TRBJ1-2): EPEVTQTPSHQVTQMGQEVILRCVPISNHLYFYWYRQILGQKVEFLVSFYNNEISEKSEIFDDQFSVERPDGSNFTLKIRSTKLEDSAMYFCASSRDYGYTFGSGTRLTVV.

This clone ranks as medium-sized. This sequence joins TRBV9 and TRBJ2-7; D possibly corresponds to TRBD2 (5 bases). This CDR3 has 12 amino acids. V was shortened by 4 bases and J by 4 bases, with 9 bases between the two germline ends. The V gene's germline CDR1 is SGDLS and CDR2 YYNGEE. The CDR3 spells CASSPGGYEQYF. CDR3 sequence (DNA): TGTGCCAGCAGCCCTGGAGGTTACGAGCAGTACTTC.

Concerning this clone: Relative to the germline gene, one junction end is altered; a read error may explain this. This chain joins TRBV2 and TRBJ1-3; no firm D call. The CDR3 extends over 14 amino acids. Germline assignment: CDR1 SNHLY and CDR2 FYNNEI. As DNA, the CDR3 is TGTGCCAGCAGAGAAGGGATAACTGGAAACACCATATATTTT. This translates into CASREGITGNTIYF.